The following is a T cell receptor beta chain sequence with its context. This sample stems from a study of cytomegalovirus exposure and HLA in healthy donors. The CDR3 totals 16 residues. V gave up 0 bases and J gave up 0 bases, with 8 bases separating them. Germline V CDR1 and CDR2: LNHNV, YYDKDF (reference sequence). PCR amplification relied on 60 Vbeta primers (plus 13 Jbeta primers). TCRdb's copy holds only in-frame clones and misses some; the assay was immunoSEQ multiplex PCR. The sample holds roughly 130,000 clones; 75% to 85% are singletons and the top ten take 1%. The TCR originated in a middle-aged man in good health and CMV-seronegative. This chain links TRBV15 with TRBJ1-4; no firm D call. What was sequenced was PBMCs. The CDR3 bases are TGTGCCACCAGCAGAGATCCTGCAGCAACTAATGAAAAACTGTTTTTT. It is translated as CATSRDPAATNEKLFF.